The entry below describes one T cell receptor beta chain. The target antigen is unknown. The CDR3 is 13 amino acids. Trimming removed 4 bases at V and 1 base at J, with 8 bases between. Germline CDR1 and CDR2: SGHRS and YFSETQ. The data are from a study of cytotoxic CD8 clonotypes in ibrutinib-treated CLL. The table came from immunoSEQ multiplex PCR; TCRdb's copy has only in-frame clones and leaves some out. Of approximately 32,000 clones listed, 69% are singletons. Findings and caveats of the study: Public clonotypes, found uncommonly, either contracted or stayed stable on treatment.

The rearrangement links TRBV5-1 to TRBJ1-2; D remains ambiguous. The source material was PBMCs, sampled before ibrutinib treatment. The sequence derives from a human donor with chronic lymphocytic leukemia. The CDR3 bases are TGCGCCAGCAGCGCCTCGGTTAACTATGGCTACACCTTC. Translation: CASSASVNYGYTF. Drawing the rest from reference TRBV5-1 and TRBJ1-2, the complete variable domain is KAGVTQTPRYLIKTRGQQVTLSCSPISGHRSVSWYQQTPGQGLQFLFEYFSETQRNKGNFPGRFSGRQFSNSRSEMNVSTLELGDSALYLCASSASVNYGYTFGSGTRLTVV.